One and the same sample provided the 23 T cell receptor beta chains below, sequenced in a study of blood T cell repertoires in COVID-19. The method was immunoSEQ multiplex PCR; TCRdb's version includes in-frame clones alone and lacks a portion of them. The table has approximately 390,000 clones, 80% to 90% seen once. Material: peripheral blood. The receptor source for this set is a woman aged 60-70 years with COVID-19, enrolled during active disease.

The V call is TRBV11-2, the J call TRBJ2-2, with D possibly being TRBD1 (6 bases). CDR3 length: 14 amino acids. CDR1 and CDR2 from the germline V gene are SGHAT and FQNNGV. V was trimmed by 7 bases and J by 0 bases, leaving 9 bases between them. CDR3 sequence (DNA): TGTGCCAGCACCCCAGGGGCGAACACCGGGGAGCTGTTTTTT. Translating gives CASTPGANTGELFF.

V usage is TRBV18 and J usage is TRBJ2-7, with D tentatively TRBD1 (6 bases). Trimming removed 2 bases at V and 6 bases at J, with 14 bases between. CDR1 and CDR2 (germline): KGHSH, LQKENI. The length of the CDR3 is 14 residues. The CDR3 region is CASSPTAGAGEQYF. In nucleotides, the CDR3 is TGTGCCAGCTCACCAACGGCAGGGGCGGGCGAGCAGTACTTC.

The rearrangement links TRBV19 to TRBJ1-2; tentative D call: TRBD1 (6 bases). The CDR3 consists of 14 residues. The V end lost 3 bases, the J end lost 4 bases, and 12 bases lay between the germline ends. CDR1 is LNHDA and CDR2 is SQIVND in the germline V gene (reference sequence). DNA of the CDR3: TGTGCCAGTAGTATGGGGGCAGCTTCCTATGGCTACACCTTC. It codes for CASSMGAASYGYTF.

V and J are TRBV6-5 and TRBJ1-5, with TRBD1 identical over 7 bases. Per germline, CDR1 MNHEY and CDR2 SVGAGI. The CDR3 has 14 residues. The V and J ends lost 6 bases and 4 bases, in that order; junction bases with no gene match: 6. CDR3 loop: CASSRQGYNQPQHF. The CDR3 coding sequence is TGTGCCAGCAGCCGACAGGGTTATAATCAGCCCCAGCATTTT.

CDR3 region: CASRTSGGVRETQYF. The CDR3 bases are TGTGCCTCGCGGACTAGCGGGGGGGTTAGGGAGACCCAGTACTTC. The V and J genes are TRBV30 and TRBJ2-5; 15 bases match TRBD2. V gave up 7 bases and J gave up 5 bases; unmatched junction bases: 8. The germline CDR1 and CDR2 sequences are GTSNPN and SVGIG (reference sequence). This CDR3 is 15 amino acids long.

The chain is built from TRBV7-9 and TRBJ2-7, with TRBD2 as a possible D gene (5 bases). V shed 8 bases and J shed 3 bases, with 14 bases lying between them. CDR1 is SEHNR, CDR2 FQNEAQ, per germline (reference sequence). CDR3 size: 13 residues. The CDR3 coding sequence is TGTGCCAGCTATAATACAGAGGGCTACGAGCAGTACTTC. This gives the protein CASYNTEGYEQYF.

The rearrangement links TRBV5-1 to TRBJ2-5; maybe TRBD2 (7 bases). The V end was cut by 4 bases, the J end by 2 bases, with 12 bases between. Germline V gene data show CDR1 as SGHRS and CDR2 as YFSETQ. The CDR3 extends over 14 amino acids. The CDR3 is CASSTGTKQETQYF. In DNA form, the CDR3 reads TGCGCCAGCAGCACAGGGACTAAACAAGAGACCCAGTACTTC.

This rearrangement joins TRBV4-1 to TRBJ2-5, with TRBD1 as a possible D gene (6 bases). The V gene's germline CDR1 is MGHRA and CDR2 YSYEKL. The CDR3 runs 16 residues. Trimming took off 1 base at V and 1 base at J, with 13 bases between the two ends. The CDR3 DNA is TGCGCCAGCAGCCAAGGCGACAGGTTACCCCAAGAGACCCAGTACTTC. Its protein is CASSQGDRLPQETQYF.

The chain employs TRBV3-1 (or the pseudogene TRBV3-2) and TRBJ2-1, with TRBD2 matching over 8 bases. The length of the CDR3 is 15 residues. Germline V gene sequence: CDR1 LGHDT, CDR2 YNNKEL (reference sequence). Trimming took 1 base from V and 7 from J; bases not matched to a gene: 6. The DNA of the CDR3 is TGTGCCAGCAGCCAAGTGCTAGCGGGCCGGAATGAGCAGTTCTTC. Encoded protein: CASSQVLAGRNEQFF.

The V and J genes are TRBV11-2 and TRBJ2-3; D perhaps matches TRBD2 (5 bases). The V and J ends lost 4 bases and 0 bases respectively, with 14 bases between them. The CDR3 contains 16 residues. Germline CDR1 SGHAT, CDR2 FQNNGV. CDR3 DNA sequence: TGTGCCAGCAGCTCAAGGACGACTATTAGCACAGATACGCAGTATTTT. As protein: CASSSRTTISTDTQYF.

The chain has TRBV24-1 and TRBJ2-7; 8 bases line up with TRBD1. CDR1 and CDR2 (germline): KGHDR, SFDVKD. The CDR3 runs to 13 residues. V dropped 3 bases and J dropped 6; count of bases not matched to a gene: 3. In DNA, the CDR3 is TGTGCCACCAGTGATCGGGACAGGACCGAGCAGTACTTC. This sequence encodes CATSDRDRTEQYF.

The chain is built from TRBV6-2 or TRBV6-3 and TRBJ1-6; 8 bases match TRBD1. Germline CDR1 is MNHEY and CDR2 is SVGEGT. V lost 0 bases, J lost 11 bases, and 6 bases stayed unmatched. The CDR3 consists of 15 residues. CDR3 amino acids: CASSYSDRVVAPLHF. The CDR3 region has the DNA TGTGCCAGCAGTTACTCGGACAGGGTAGTCGCACCCCTCCACTTT.

The table lists this clone with a few counts. The chain is built from TRBV18 and TRBJ2-7; maybe TRBD1 (5 bases). The germline V gene encodes CDR1 KGHSH and CDR2 LQKENI. There are 12 residues in the CDR3. The V and J ends lost 6 bases and 6 bases respectively, with 12 bases between them. The CDR3 loop reads CASSSGLGEQYF. CDR3 DNA sequence: TGTGCCAGCTCTTCAGGGCTTGGCGAGCAGTACTTC.

This clone has a handful of counts. V usage is TRBV28 and J usage is TRBJ1-3; D is ambiguous. From germline, CDR1 is MDHEN and CDR2 SYDVKM. The CDR3 runs to 15 residues. Deletions cut 3 bases from V and 0 bases from J, with 9 bases between. The CDR3 DNA reads TGTGCCAGCAGTTTGTTGGCAAGCTCTGGAAACACCATATATTTT. It specifies CASSLLASSGNTIYF.

The chain employs TRBV3-1 (or the pseudogene TRBV3-2) and TRBJ2-7; 8 bases agree with TRBD1. Germline CDR1 reads LGHDT; CDR2 reads YNNKEL (reference sequence). V lost 3 bases and J lost 0; bases outside the gene matches: 16. This CDR3 has 19 residues. This chain's CDR3 is CASSHRGFIGTGGSYEQYF. The CDR3, as DNA: TGTGCCAGCAGCCACCGGGGGTTTATAGGGACAGGAGGCTCCTACGAGCAGTACTTC.

This clone was seen once. The chain recombines TRBV19 with TRBJ2-1, with TRBD2 matching 9 bases. The germline V gene has CDR1 LNHDA and CDR2 SQIVND (reference sequence). This CDR3 spans 20 amino acids. J gave up 0 bases and V 3 bases, and 15 bases lay outside the gene matches. As DNA, the CDR3 is TGTGCCAGTAGTATGGGGCTAGCGGGGAATACTGGGAGCTCCTACAATGAGCAGTTCTTC. This translates into CASSMGLAGNTGSSYNEQFF. Variable domain in full (rest from reference TRBV19 and TRBJ2-1): DGGITQSPKYLFRKEGQNVTLSCEQNLNHDAMYWYRQDPGQGLRLIYYSQIVNDFQKGDIAEGYSVSREKKESFPLTVTSAQKNPTAFYLCASSMGLAGNTGSSYNEQFFGPGTRLTVL.

The chain carries TRBV29-1 and TRBJ2-1, with TRBD2 identical over 10 bases. Germline values: CDR1 SQVTM, CDR2 ANQGSEA. CDR3 length equals 15 residues. After removal of 7 bases from V and 2 bases from J, the junction contained 8 bases not matched to a gene. The CDR3 loop is CSAPLAGAPYNEQFF. DNA of the CDR3: TGCAGCGCCCCCCTAGCGGGGGCTCCCTACAATGAGCAGTTCTTC.

The chain has TRBV7-2 and TRBJ1-1; no definite D call. The CDR3 length is 14 residues. With 4 bases removed from V and 4 bases from J, the gap between germline ends came to 13 bases. CDR1 and CDR2 from the germline V gene are SGHTA and FQGNSA. DNA of the CDR3: TGTGCCAGCAGCTCGTGGACTGGTCCCACTGAAGCTTTCTTT. Its protein product is CASSSWTGPTEAFF.

V gene TRBV21-1 combines with J gene TRBJ1-2. TRBV21-1 is assigned pseudogene status. The CDR3 sequence is 18 residues long. The CDR3, as DNA: TGTGCCAGCAGCGCGCCTAGGGGCCCGGGAGGGACTAACTATGGCTACACCTTC. Amino acid sequence: CASSAPRGPGGTNYGYTF.

The V gene is TRBV19, the J gene TRBJ1-6; 9 bases agree with TRBD1. CDR1 is LNHDA and CDR2 is SQIVND in the germline V gene (reference sequence). The CDR3 loop spans 16 amino acids. With 4 bases clipped from V and 3 bases from J, the junction kept 4 bases outside the gene matches. The CDR3: CASSTTTGGYNSPLHF. In DNA, the CDR3 is TGTGCCAGTAGTACGACGACAGGGGGCTATAATTCACCCCTCCACTTT.

J is TRBJ1-1 and V is TRBV29-1, with 8 bases fitting TRBD1. Unmatched junction bases numbered 15, after V lost 6 bases and J lost 3 bases. Per the germline V gene, CDR1 is SQVTM and CDR2 is ANQGSEA. The CDR3 totals 16 residues. The CDR3: CSVDSSGQGGYTEAFF. For the CDR3, the DNA is TGCAGCGTCGACTCTTCAGGACAGGGTGGTTACACTGAAGCTTTCTTT. The whole variable domain, filled in from reference TRBV29-1 and TRBJ1-1, reads SAVISQKPSRDICQRGTSLTIQCQVDSQVTMMFWYRQQPGQSLTLIATANQGSEATYESGFVIDKFPISRPNLTFSTLTVSNMSPEDSSIYLCSVDSSGQGGYTEAFFGQGTRLTVV.

This chain connects TRBV29-1 to TRBJ1-1; the D is unclear. V was pared by 8 bases and J by 7 bases, with 11 bases between. The germline V gene has CDR1 SQVTM and CDR2 ANQGSEA. CDR3 length: 10 amino acids. CDR3 nucleotides: TGCAGCACTTGGGAGTTTGAAGCTTTCTTT. It specifies CSTWEFEAFF.

The gene calls are TRBV19 and TRBJ2-7; no firm D call. CDR3 size: 13 residues. The germline CDR1 and CDR2 sequences are LNHDA and SQIVND (reference sequence). V was clipped by 4 bases and J by 2 bases, with 9 bases between them. In DNA form, the CDR3 reads TGTGCCAGTAGTAGGAGTCAGACCTACGAGCAGTACTTC. This codes for CASSRSQTYEQYF.